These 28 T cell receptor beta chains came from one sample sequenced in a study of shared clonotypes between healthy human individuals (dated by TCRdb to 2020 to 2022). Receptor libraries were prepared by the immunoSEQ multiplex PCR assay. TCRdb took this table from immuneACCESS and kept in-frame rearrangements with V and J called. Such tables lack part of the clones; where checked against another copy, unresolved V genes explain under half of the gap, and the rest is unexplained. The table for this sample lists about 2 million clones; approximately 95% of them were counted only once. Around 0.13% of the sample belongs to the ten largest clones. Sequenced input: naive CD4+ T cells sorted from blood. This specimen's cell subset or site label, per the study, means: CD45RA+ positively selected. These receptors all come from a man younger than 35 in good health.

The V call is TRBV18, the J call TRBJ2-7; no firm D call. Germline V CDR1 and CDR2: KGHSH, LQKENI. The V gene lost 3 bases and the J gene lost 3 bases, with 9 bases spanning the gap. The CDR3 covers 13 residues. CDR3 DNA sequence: TGTGCCAGCTCACCGGGCGGTTTCTACGAGCAGTACTTC. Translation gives CASSPGGFYEQYF.

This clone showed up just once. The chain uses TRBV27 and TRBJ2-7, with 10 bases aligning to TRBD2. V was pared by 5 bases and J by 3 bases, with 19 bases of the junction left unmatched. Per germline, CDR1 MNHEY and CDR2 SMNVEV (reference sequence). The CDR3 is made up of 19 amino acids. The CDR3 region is CASSGRSGRFSNRDYEQYF. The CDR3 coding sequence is TGTGCCAGCAGTGGACGTAGCGGGAGGTTCTCTAATCGGGACTACGAGCAGTACTTC.

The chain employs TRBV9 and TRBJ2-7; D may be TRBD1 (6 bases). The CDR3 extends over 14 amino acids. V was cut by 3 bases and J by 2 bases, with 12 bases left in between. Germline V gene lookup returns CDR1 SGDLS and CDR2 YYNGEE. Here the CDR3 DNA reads TGTGCCAGCAGCGCGTCCCCAGGGGCCTACGAGCAGTACTTC. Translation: CASSASPGAYEQYF.

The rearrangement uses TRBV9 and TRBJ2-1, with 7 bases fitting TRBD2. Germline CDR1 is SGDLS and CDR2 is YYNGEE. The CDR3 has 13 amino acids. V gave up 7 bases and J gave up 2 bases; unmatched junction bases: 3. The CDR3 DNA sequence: TGTGCCAGCGGGACTAACACCTACAATGAGCAGTTCTTC. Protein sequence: CASGTNTYNEQFF.

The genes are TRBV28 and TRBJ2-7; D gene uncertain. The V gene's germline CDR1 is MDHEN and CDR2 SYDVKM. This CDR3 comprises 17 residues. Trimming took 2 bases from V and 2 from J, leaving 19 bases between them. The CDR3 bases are TGTGCCAGCAGTTTAATCCTCGCGCCCGTCGCGGCCTACGAGCAGTACTTC. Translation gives CASSLILAPVAAYEQYF.

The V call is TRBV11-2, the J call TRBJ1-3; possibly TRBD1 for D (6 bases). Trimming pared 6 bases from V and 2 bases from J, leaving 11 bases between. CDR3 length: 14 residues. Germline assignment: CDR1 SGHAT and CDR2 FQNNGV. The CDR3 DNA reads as TGTGCCAGCAGTTCCCGGACAGCTGGAAACACCATATATTTT. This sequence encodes CASSSRTAGNTIYF.

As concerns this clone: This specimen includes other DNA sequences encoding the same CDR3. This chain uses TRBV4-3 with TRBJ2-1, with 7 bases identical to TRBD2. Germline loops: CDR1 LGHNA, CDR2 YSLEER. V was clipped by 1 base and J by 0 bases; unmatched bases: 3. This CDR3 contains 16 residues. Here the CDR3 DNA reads TGCGCCAGCAGCCAAGCGGGCGGGAGCTCCTACAATGAGCAGTTCTTC. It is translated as CASSQAGGSSYNEQFF.

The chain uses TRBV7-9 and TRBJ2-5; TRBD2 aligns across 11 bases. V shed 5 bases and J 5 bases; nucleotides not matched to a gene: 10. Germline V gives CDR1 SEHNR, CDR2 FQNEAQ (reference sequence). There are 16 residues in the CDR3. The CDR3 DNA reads TGTGCCAGCAGCCCCCTAGGGACTAGCGGAGGGGAGACCCAGTACTTC. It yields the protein CASSPLGTSGGETQYF.

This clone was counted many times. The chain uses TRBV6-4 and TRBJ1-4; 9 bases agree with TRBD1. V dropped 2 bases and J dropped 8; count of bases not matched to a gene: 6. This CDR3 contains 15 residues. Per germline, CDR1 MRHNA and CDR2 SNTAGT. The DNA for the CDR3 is TGTGCCAGCAGTGACCCAGGGACAGGGAGAGAAAAACTGTTTTTT. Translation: CASSDPGTGREKLFF.

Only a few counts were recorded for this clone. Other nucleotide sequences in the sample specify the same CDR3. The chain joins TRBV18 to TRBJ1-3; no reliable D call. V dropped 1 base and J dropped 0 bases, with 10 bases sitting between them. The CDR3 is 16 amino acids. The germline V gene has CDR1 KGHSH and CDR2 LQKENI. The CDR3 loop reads CASSPLSGRSGNTIYF. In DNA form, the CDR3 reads TGTGCCAGCTCACCACTCAGCGGACGCTCTGGAAACACCATATATTTT.

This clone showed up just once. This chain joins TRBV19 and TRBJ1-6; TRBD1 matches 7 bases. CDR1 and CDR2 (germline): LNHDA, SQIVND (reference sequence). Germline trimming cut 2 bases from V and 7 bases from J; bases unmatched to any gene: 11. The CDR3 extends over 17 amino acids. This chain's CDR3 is CASSITPYRGTNSPLHF. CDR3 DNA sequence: TGTGCCAGTAGTATAACCCCCTACAGGGGAACAAATTCACCCCTCCACTTT. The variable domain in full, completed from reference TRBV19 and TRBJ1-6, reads DGGITQSPKYLFRKEGQNVTLSCEQNLNHDAMYWYRQDPGQGLRLIYYSQIVNDFQKGDIAEGYSVSREKKESFPLTVTSAQKNPTAFYLCASSITPYRGTNSPLHFGNGTRLTVT.

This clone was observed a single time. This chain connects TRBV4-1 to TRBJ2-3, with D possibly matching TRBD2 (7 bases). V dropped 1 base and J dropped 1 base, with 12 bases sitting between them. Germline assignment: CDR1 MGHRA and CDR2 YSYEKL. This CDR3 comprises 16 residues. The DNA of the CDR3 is TGCGCCAGCAGCCAAGCCGAGGGGGGGGGCACAGATACGCAGTATTTT. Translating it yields CASSQAEGGGTDTQYF.

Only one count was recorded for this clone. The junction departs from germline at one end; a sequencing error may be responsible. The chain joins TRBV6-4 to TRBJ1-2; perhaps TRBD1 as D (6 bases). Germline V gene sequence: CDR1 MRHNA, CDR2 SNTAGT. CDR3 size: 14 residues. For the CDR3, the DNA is TGTGCCAGCAGTTACTCAACAGGGCCCTATGGCTACACCTTC. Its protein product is CASSYSTGPYGYTF.

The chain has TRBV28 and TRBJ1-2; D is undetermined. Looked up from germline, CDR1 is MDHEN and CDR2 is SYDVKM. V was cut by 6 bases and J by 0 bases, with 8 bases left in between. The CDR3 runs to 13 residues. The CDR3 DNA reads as TGTGCCAGCAGAAGGGATCCTAACTATGGCTACACCTTC. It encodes CASRRDPNYGYTF.

The CDR3 nucleotides are TGTGCCAGCAGTTTCCGATGGGGCGGTGAGCAGTTCTTC. Amino acids: CASSFRWGGEQFF. The chain carries TRBV27 and TRBJ2-1; weak D call: TRBD1 (5 bases). Trimming pared 3 bases from V and 9 bases from J, leaving 12 bases between. This CDR3 has 13 amino acids. Germline V gene sequence: CDR1 MNHEY, CDR2 SMNVEV (reference sequence).

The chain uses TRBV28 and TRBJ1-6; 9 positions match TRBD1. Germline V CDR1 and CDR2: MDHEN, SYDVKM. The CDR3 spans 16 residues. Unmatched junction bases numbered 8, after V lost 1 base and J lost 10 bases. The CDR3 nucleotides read TGTGCCAGCAGTTTATCCGCCGGGACAGGGTGGTCACCCCTCCACTTT. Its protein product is CASSLSAGTGWSPLHF.

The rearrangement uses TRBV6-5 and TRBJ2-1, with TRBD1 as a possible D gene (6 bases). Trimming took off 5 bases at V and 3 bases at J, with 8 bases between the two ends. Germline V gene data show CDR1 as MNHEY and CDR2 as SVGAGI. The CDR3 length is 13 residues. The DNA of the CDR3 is TGTGCCAGCAGTCCGACAGGCTACAATGAGCAGTTCTTC. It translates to CASSPTGYNEQFF.

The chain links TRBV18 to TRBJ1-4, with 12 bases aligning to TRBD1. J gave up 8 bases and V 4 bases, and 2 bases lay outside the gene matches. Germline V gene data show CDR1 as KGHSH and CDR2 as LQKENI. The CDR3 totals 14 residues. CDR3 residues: CASSRDRGPEKLFF. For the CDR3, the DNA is TGTGCCAGCTCACGGGACAGGGGGCCCGAAAAACTGTTTTTT.

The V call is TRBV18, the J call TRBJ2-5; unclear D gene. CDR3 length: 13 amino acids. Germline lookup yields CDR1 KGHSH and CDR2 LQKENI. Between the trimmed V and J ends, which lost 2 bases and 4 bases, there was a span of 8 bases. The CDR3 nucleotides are TGTGCCAGCTCACCAGTTAACTTAGAGACCCAGTACTTC. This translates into CASSPVNLETQYF.

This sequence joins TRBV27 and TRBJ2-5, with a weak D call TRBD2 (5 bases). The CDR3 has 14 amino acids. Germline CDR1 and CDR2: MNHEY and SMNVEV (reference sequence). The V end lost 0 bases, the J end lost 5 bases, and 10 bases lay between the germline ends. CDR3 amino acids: CASSLSGVRETQYF. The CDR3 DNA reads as TGTGCCAGCAGTTTATCGGGAGTGAGGGAGACCCAGTACTTC.

The CDR3 is CASSLLAGGGYGYTF. DNA for the CDR3: TGTGCCAGCAGTTTATTGGCAGGGGGTGGCTATGGCTACACCTTC. The rearrangement links TRBV28 to TRBJ1-2; TRBD1 matches 7 bases. Trimming took 1 base from V and 4 from J; bases not matched to a gene: 6. The CDR3 covers 15 residues. CDR1 is MDHEN, CDR2 SYDVKM, per germline.

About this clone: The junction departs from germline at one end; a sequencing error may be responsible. DNA of the CDR3: TGTGCCAGCAGACCGGACTACCCCGTGAACTCTGGCTACACCTTC. It translates to CASRPDYPVNSGYTF. This chain uses TRBV11-3 with TRBJ1-2, with no clear D. The germline gives CDR1 SGHNT, CDR2 YENEEA. CDR3 length: 15 amino acids.

The DNA of the CDR3 is TGTGCCTGGGTGGGGGGCGCTCCTGGTAGCTCCTATAATTCACCCCTCCACTTT. It is translated as CAWVGGAPGSSYNSPLHF. The V call is TRBV30, the J call TRBJ1-6, with D perhaps matching TRBD1 (6 bases). The V gene lost 5 bases and the J gene lost 0 bases, with 20 bases spanning the gap. Germline V gene lookup returns CDR1 GTSNPN and CDR2 SVGIG (reference sequence). This CDR3 comprises 18 residues.

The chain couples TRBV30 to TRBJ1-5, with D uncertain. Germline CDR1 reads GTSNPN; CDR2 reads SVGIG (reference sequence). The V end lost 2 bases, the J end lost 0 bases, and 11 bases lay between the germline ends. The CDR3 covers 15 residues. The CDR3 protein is CAWSLQDGSNQPQHF. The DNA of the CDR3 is TGTGCCTGGAGTCTCCAGGACGGTAGCAATCAGCCCCAGCATTTT.

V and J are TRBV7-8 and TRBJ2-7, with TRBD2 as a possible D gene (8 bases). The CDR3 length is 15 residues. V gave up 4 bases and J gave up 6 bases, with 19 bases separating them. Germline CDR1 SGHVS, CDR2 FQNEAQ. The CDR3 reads CASSSGGLERSEQYF. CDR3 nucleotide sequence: TGTGCCAGCAGCTCAGGGGGACTAGAGCGTAGCGAGCAGTACTTC.

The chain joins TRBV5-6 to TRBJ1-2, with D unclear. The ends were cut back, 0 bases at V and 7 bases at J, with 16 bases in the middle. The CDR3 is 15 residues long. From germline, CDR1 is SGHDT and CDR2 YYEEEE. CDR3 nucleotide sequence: TGTGCCAGCAGCTTGGTTGCGGTTCCCGCGGGTGGCTACACCTTC. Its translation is CASSLVAVPAGGYTF. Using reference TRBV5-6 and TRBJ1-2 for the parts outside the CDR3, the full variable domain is DAGVTQSPTHLIKTRGQQVTLRCSPKSGHDTVSWYQQALGQGPQFIFQYYEEEERQRGNFPDRFSGHQFPNYSSELNVNALLLGDSALYLCASSLVAVPAGGYTFGSGTRLTVV.

CDR3: CASSWGGVQETQYF. The CDR3 region has the DNA TGCGCCAGCAGCTGGGGTGGGGTTCAAGAGACCCAGTACTTC. The rearrangement uses TRBV5-1 and TRBJ2-5; D unclear. Germline assignment: CDR1 SGHRS and CDR2 YFSETQ. Trimming stripped 3 bases from V and 2 bases from J, with 11 bases between. This CDR3 contains 14 residues.

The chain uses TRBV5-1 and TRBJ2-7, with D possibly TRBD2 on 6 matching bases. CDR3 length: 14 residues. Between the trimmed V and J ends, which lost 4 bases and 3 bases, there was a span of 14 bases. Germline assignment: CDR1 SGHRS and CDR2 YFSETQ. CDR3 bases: TGCGCCAGCAGCATAAACCGGGAGAACTACGAGCAGTACTTC. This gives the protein CASSINRENYEQYF.